The 16 T cell receptor beta chains below come from one sample, sequenced in a study of cytomegalovirus exposure and HLA in healthy donors. PCR used 60 Vbeta primers and 13 Jbeta primers. Measured with immunoSEQ multiplex PCR; TCRdb has only the in-frame clones, and not every one. This table has over 150,000 clones, roughly 80% appearing once. The specimen was PBMCs. All receptors come from a male donor in good health and CMV-seropositive.

The genes are TRBV5-1 and TRBJ2-1, with TRBD2 matching over 8 bases. This CDR3 spans 15 amino acids. V lost 3 bases and J lost 1; bases outside the gene matches: 3. Germline CDR1 reads SGHRS; CDR2 reads YFSETQ. The CDR3 DNA is TGCGCCAGCAGCTCTAGCGGGCGATCCTACAATGAGCAGTTCTTC. This codes for CASSSSGRSYNEQFF.

This clone showed up many times. This rearrangement joins TRBV7-2 to TRBJ1-3, with D hard to call. This CDR3 region has 12 residues. Trimming stripped 5 bases from V and 8 bases from J, with 10 bases between. Germline CDR1 reads SGHTA; CDR2 reads FQGNSA. In nucleotides, the CDR3 is TGTGCCAGCAGCCTCTTGAGAGACACCATATATTTT. Translated: CASSLLRDTIYF.

The rearrangement links TRBV11-2 to TRBJ2-7, with D tentatively TRBD2 (6 bases). The V gene's germline CDR1 is SGHAT and CDR2 FQNNGV. This CDR3 region has 14 residues. Deletions cut 1 base from V and 4 bases from J, with 11 bases between. CDR3 sequence: CASSLGVGRYEQYF. Written as DNA, the CDR3 is TGTGCCAGCAGCTTAGGGGTAGGGAGGTACGAGCAGTACTTC.

The chain carries TRBV6-5 and TRBJ1-4; D not resolved. Trimming took 5 bases from V and 14 from J, leaving 15 bases between them. CDR3 length equals 12 residues. Germline V gene sequence: CDR1 MNHEY, CDR2 SVGAGI. CDR3 loop: CASSETGRVLFF. In DNA, the CDR3 is TGTGCCAGCAGTGAAACGGGTCGAGTTCTGTTTTTT.

The J gene is TRBJ2-5, the V gene TRBV29-1; 10 nucleotides line up with TRBD2. The germline CDR1 and CDR2 sequences are SQVTM and ANQGSEA. The V segment lost 4 bases and the J segment 5 bases; nucleotides outside the gene matches: 7. The CDR3 covers 14 residues. The CDR3 here is CSVASGSVGETQYF. DNA of the CDR3: TGCAGCGTTGCTAGCGGGAGTGTAGGGGAGACCCAGTACTTC.

This chain links TRBV28 with TRBJ1-1, with 7 bases identical to TRBD1. Germline V gene sequence: CDR1 MDHEN, CDR2 SYDVKM. This CDR3 contains 13 residues. Trimming took 4 bases from V and 5 from J; bases not matched to a gene: 4. The CDR3 region has the DNA TGTGCCAGCAGTTACCGGGACAGAACTGAAGCTTTCTTT. Protein product: CASSYRDRTEAFF. Complete variable domain (other parts from reference TRBV28 and TRBJ1-1): DVKVTQSSRYLVKRTGEKVFLECVQDMDHENMFWYRQDPGLGLRLIYFSYDVKMKEKGDIPEGYSVSREKKERFSLILESASTNQTSMYLCASSYRDRTEAFFGQGTRLTVV.

Remarks on this clone: Different DNA sequences within this sample yield the same CDR3. This chain links TRBV9 with TRBJ2-3; D is unresolved. The CDR3 is 14 residues long. V dropped 0 bases and J dropped 2 bases, with 7 bases sitting between them. Per the germline V gene, CDR1 is SGDLS and CDR2 is YYNGEE. CDR3 protein: CASSVAGSTDTQYF. For the CDR3, the DNA is TGTGCCAGCAGCGTAGCGGGTTCCACAGATACGCAGTATTTT. The full variable domain, rest sourced from reference TRBV9 and TRBJ2-3, is DSGVTQTPKHLITATGQRVTLRCSPRSGDLSVYWYQQSLDQGLQFLIQYYNGEERAKGNILERFSAQQFPDLHSELNLSSLELGDSALYFCASSVAGSTDTQYFGPGTRLTVL.

The V and J genes are TRBV27 and TRBJ2-7; 14 nucleotides match TRBD2. Trimming at V came to 4 bases and at J to 7 bases, leaving 6 bases not matched to a gene. This CDR3 contains 15 residues. Germline CDR1 reads MNHEY; CDR2 reads SMNVEV (reference sequence). CDR3 sequence (DNA): TGTGCCAGCAGTTCCAGACTAGCGGGAGGGCGTGAGCAGTACTTC. It translates to CASSSRLAGGREQYF.

This clone was detected only a few times. The chain is built from TRBV30 and TRBJ2-1; D gene unclear. V shed 2 bases and J shed 7 bases, with 3 bases lying between them. Germline CDR1 reads GTSNPN; CDR2 reads SVGIG (reference sequence). This CDR3 is 10 amino acids long. The CDR3, as DNA: TGTGCCTGGAGTTCGAATGAGCAGTTCTTC. The encoded protein is CAWSSNEQFF. The complete variable domain, with remaining parts taken from reference TRBV30 and TRBJ2-1, reads SQTIHQWPATLVQPVGSPLSLECTVEGTSNPNLYWYRQAAGRGLQLLFYSVGIGQISSEVPQNLSASRPQDRQFILSSKKLLLSDSGFYLCAWSSNEQFFGPGTRLTVL.

The rearrangement uses TRBV5-4 and TRBJ2-4; 11 nucleotides align to TRBD1. The junction had 6 bases not matched to a gene; V was cut back by 4 bases and J by 12 bases. CDR3 length equals 13 residues. From germline, CDR1 is SGHNT and CDR2 YYREEE (reference sequence). CDR3 sequence reads: CASSRDRGDSQYF. DNA for the CDR3: TGTGCCAGCAGCCGGGACAGGGGGGACAGTCAGTACTTC.

V gene TRBV5-1 combines with J gene TRBJ1-1, with D tentatively TRBD1 (5 bases). In germline, CDR1 is SGHRS, CDR2 YFSETQ. CDR3 length: 14 amino acids. Deletions cut 3 bases from V and 1 base from J, with 10 bases between. The CDR3 region has the DNA TGCGCCAGCAGCTGGCGGCAGGGGAACACTGAAGCTTTCTTT. Translated, it gives CASSWRQGNTEAFF.

The chain employs TRBV18 and TRBJ1-3; possibly TRBD1 for D (6 bases). CDR3 length: 15 amino acids. Germline CDR1 is KGHSH and CDR2 is LQKENI. Trimming took off 3 bases at V and 2 bases at J, with 11 bases between the two ends. The CDR3 sequence is CASSPYRVPGNTIYF. DNA of the CDR3: TGTGCCAGCTCACCGTACAGGGTCCCTGGAAACACCATATATTTT.

The chain recombines TRBV10-3 with TRBJ2-1, with 9 bases matching TRBD1. Germline trimming cut 4 bases from V and 9 bases from J; bases unmatched to any gene: 7. CDR3 length equals 14 residues. CDR1 is ENHRY and CDR2 is SYGVKD in the germline V gene. This CDR3 reads CAISASGTGSEQFF. CDR3 in DNA: TGTGCCATCAGTGCGTCCGGGACAGGGAGTGAGCAGTTCTTC.

The genes are TRBV7-2 and TRBJ2-2; perhaps TRBD1 as D (5 bases). V was trimmed by 1 base and J by 7 bases, leaving 7 bases between them. Germline CDR1 and CDR2: SGHTA and FQGNSA. This CDR3 contains 13 residues. CDR3 amino acids: CASSLEGVGELFF. The CDR3 DNA reads TGTGCCAGCAGCTTAGAAGGGGTCGGGGAGCTGTTTTTT.

The chain combines TRBV7-9 with TRBJ2-7, with a weak D call TRBD1 (6 bases). CDR3 length: 12 residues. CDR1 SEHNR and CDR2 FQNEAQ come from the germline V gene (reference sequence). V was cut by 8 bases and J by 0 bases, with 8 bases left in between. The CDR3 DNA reads as TGTGCCAGCGGGACATCCTCCTACGAGCAGTACTTC. Translation gives CASGTSSYEQYF.

In this sample, this clone turned up once. The junction departs from germline at one end; a sequencing error may be responsible. The chain is built from TRBV7-9 and TRBJ2-7; unclear D gene. The CDR3 runs to 8 residues. Germline V gene lookup returns CDR1 SEHNR and CDR2 FQNEAQ (reference sequence). The CDR3 DNA sequence: TGTTCCAGCAGCCCTGAGTACTTC. This translates into CSSSPEYF.